Presented here are 13 T cell receptor beta chains from one specimen sequenced in a study of cytotoxic CD8 clonotypes in ibrutinib-treated CLL. Measured with immunoSEQ multiplex PCR; TCRdb has only the in-frame clones, and not every one. The sample shows 200,000 to 250,000 clones, roughly three quarters of them seen only once. Source: PBMCs, taken after 12 months of ibrutinib treatment. The receptors here all came from a human donor with chronic lymphocytic leukemia.

This chain connects TRBV19 to TRBJ1-6, with D perhaps TRBD1 (5 bases). This CDR3 is 15 amino acids long. The V gene's germline CDR1 is LNHDA and CDR2 SQIVND (reference sequence). Trimming took off 11 bases at V and 7 bases at J, with 21 bases between the two ends. CDR3 nucleotide sequence: TGTGCCTCCCGGATCGGGGGTAAAGGGAATTCACCCCTCCACTTT. Translating gives CASRIGGKGNSPLHF.

V usage is TRBV6-6 and J usage is TRBJ2-7; TRBD1 matches at 10 bases. The germline V gene has CDR1 MNHNY and CDR2 SVGAGI (reference sequence). V lost 5 bases to trimming and J lost 1 base; unmatched junction nucleotides: 5. CDR3 length: 15 amino acids. CDR3 residues: CASSHQGQGSYEQYF. The CDR3 DNA reads as TGTGCCAGCAGTCACCAGGGACAGGGGTCCTACGAGCAGTACTTC.

This rearrangement joins TRBV9 to TRBJ2-2; D uncertain. V lost 4 bases and J lost 0, with 7 bases in between. Germline V gene sequence: CDR1 SGDLS, CDR2 YYNGEE. The CDR3 spans 14 residues. CDR3 bases: TGTGCCAGCAGCTCCCGGGCGAACACCGGGGAGCTGTTTTTT. Its protein is CASSSRANTGELFF.

This clone occurred once. The chain couples TRBV11-3 to TRBJ1-1; D is perhaps TRBD1 (5 bases). The CDR3 spans 14 residues. V shed 6 bases and J shed 6 bases, with 17 bases lying between them. Germline assignment: CDR1 SGHNT and CDR2 YENEEA. CDR3 DNA sequence: TGTGCCAGCAGACCTGGACGGGGGATCCCTGAAGCTTTCTTT. Amino acid sequence: CASRPGRGIPEAFF.

The chain is built from TRBV4-1 and TRBJ2-3; TRBD2 aligns across 10 bases. CDR3 length equals 15 residues. Trimming at V came to 4 bases and at J to 8 bases, leaving 9 bases not matched to a gene. Germline V gene sequence: CDR1 MGHRA, CDR2 YSYEKL. The DNA for the CDR3 is TGCGCCAGCAGCCCCCTATTAGCGGGAGGCGGTACGCAGTATTTT. It encodes CASSPLLAGGGTQYF.

The chain combines TRBV6-5 with TRBJ1-1; D uncertain. The CDR3 is 13 amino acids. CDR1 and CDR2 (germline): MNHEY, SVGAGI. V was shortened by 6 bases and J by 1 base, with 9 bases between the two germline ends. This CDR3 is CASSSTRNTEAFF. CDR3 sequence (DNA): TGTGCCAGCAGCTCTACACGGAACACTGAAGCTTTCTTT.

To note about this clone: Additional DNA sequences in this sample encode the identical CDR3. The chain combines TRBV19 with TRBJ2-3, with TRBD2 matching over 13 bases. Germline V gene lookup returns CDR1 LNHDA and CDR2 SQIVND (reference sequence). V lost 6 bases, J lost 1 base, and 1 base stayed unmatched. This CDR3 spans 15 amino acids. The CDR3 spells CASRTSGGGTDTQYF. In nucleotides, the CDR3 is TGTGCCAGTAGAACTAGCGGGGGGGGCACAGATACGCAGTATTTT.

The CDR3 region is CASRTGGAGYGYTF. The CDR3 DNA reads TGTGCCAGCAGAACAGGGGGCGCGGGCTATGGCTACACCTTC. This sequence joins TRBV6-1 and TRBJ1-2; TRBD1 matches 9 bases. Germline CDR1 and CDR2: MNHNS and SASEGT. Trimming cost V 6 bases and J 4 bases; bases outside gene matches: 6. This CDR3 contains 14 residues.

The rearrangement uses TRBV27 and TRBJ1-2; 7 bases map to TRBD1. This CDR3 contains 16 residues. With V trimmed by 5 bases and J by 6 bases, 15 bases remained unmatched. Germline V CDR1 and CDR2: MNHEY, SMNVEV (reference sequence). CDR3 protein: CASSPSRGGGKHGYTF. The CDR3 DNA reads TGTGCCAGCAGTCCCTCACGAGGGGGCGGTAAACATGGCTACACCTTC.

The rearrangement joins TRBV18 to TRBJ1-5; TRBD1 matches at 7 bases. The junction had 13 bases not matched to a gene; V was cut back by 5 bases and J by 3 bases. The germline V gene has CDR1 KGHSH and CDR2 LQKENI. This CDR3 is built from 17 residues. This CDR3 is CASSSDRALTLNQPQHF. In nucleotides, the CDR3 is TGTGCCAGCTCATCAGACAGGGCACTAACACTCAATCAGCCCCAGCATTTT.

The chain combines TRBV5-1 with TRBJ2-7; possibly TRBD1 or TRBD2 for D (5 bases each). The CDR3 is 15 residues long. Germline V lookup: CDR1 SGHRS, CDR2 YFSETQ. V shed 4 bases and J shed 6 bases, with 20 bases lying between them. CDR3 region: CASSGWAERGGEQYF. The DNA of the CDR3 is TGCGCCAGCAGCGGCTGGGCAGAGAGGGGTGGCGAGCAGTACTTC.

This sequence joins TRBV2 and TRBJ2-4, with a possible D match to TRBD1 (7 bases). Trimming took off 0 bases at V and 7 bases at J, with 13 bases between the two ends. Per the germline V gene, CDR1 is SNHLY and CDR2 is FYNNEI. The CDR3 is 15 residues long. CDR3 amino acids: CASSEAGAGGNIQYF. CDR3 bases: TGTGCCAGCAGTGAAGCAGGGGCAGGGGGGAACATTCAGTACTTC.

The J gene is TRBJ2-3, the V gene TRBV11-1; 7 bases match TRBD2. This CDR3 has 15 residues. The germline CDR1 and CDR2 sequences are SGHAT and FQDESV (reference sequence). The V and J ends lost 5 bases and 8 bases, in that order; junction bases with no gene match: 13. The CDR3 here is CASSLVGQPGGTQYF. The DNA of the CDR3 is TGTGCCAGCAGCCTGGTAGGGCAGCCGGGGGGTACGCAGTATTTT.